Listed below are T cell receptor beta chains from one sample, sequenced in a study of OX40 agonist ivuxolimab in advanced cancers. The assay was immunoSEQ multiplex PCR, and TCRdb's table has in-frame clones only and misses some. This sample has about 61,000 clones; approximately 92% occur once, and the top ten carry roughly 21%. The sequences come from CD4+ or CD8+ T cells sorted from blood, collected in a trial of the OX40 agonist ivuxolimab. The receptors shown here come from an adult with an advanced solid tumor such as melanoma, head and neck, liver or kidney cancer. The CDR3 runs from the conserved cysteine through the conserved F or W. D genes are given only for firm matches. Clone size is not always given. Where it is, it says once, few, many or a class for expanded clones.

j_gene,d_gene,v_gene,abundance,CDR3aa,CDR3nt
TRBJ1-5,-,TRBV18,-,CASSPGRRWSQHF,TGTGCCAGCTCACCAGGTAGGAGGTGGTCCCAGCATTTT
TRBJ2-7,-,TRBV9,-,CASSVAGDGEQYF,TGTGCCAGCAGCGTAGCCGGGGACGGCGAGCAGTACTTC
TRBJ2-7,-,TRBV15,-,CATSVTTGGGYEQYF,TGTGCCACCAGCGTAACCACAGGGGGGGGCTACGAGCAGTACTTC
TRBJ2-1,TRBD2,TRBV10-3,-,CAISESRGGRNEQFF,TGTGCCATCAGTGAGTCGCGGGGGGGGAGGAATGAGCAGTTCTTC
TRBJ2-3,-,TRBV28,-,CASSRLTDTQYF,TGTGCCAGCAGTAGACTCACAGATACGCAGTATTTT
TRBJ1-1,-,TRBV4-1,-,CASSQDDGVNTEAFF,TGCGCCAGCAGCCAAGATGACGGGGTAAACACTGAAGCTTTCTTT
TRBJ2-7,-,TRBV6-5,-,CASSQTRSSSYEQYF,TGTGCCAGCAGCCAGACTAGATCCAGCTCCTACGAGCAGTACTTC
TRBJ1-5,-,TRBV27,few,CASSSYNQPQHF,TGTGCCAGCAGTTCTTACAATCAGCCCCAGCATTTT
TRBJ1-5,-,TRBV6-5,-,CASSIQGPGQPQHF,TGTGCCAGCAGTATACAGGGTCCAGGGCAGCCCCAGCATTTT
TRBJ2-2,-,TRBV29-1,-,CSVEGPYTGELFF,TGCAGCGTTGAAGGACCGTACACCGGGGAGCTGTTTTTT
TRBJ2-1,-,TRBV5-6,-,CASSFPLLAESSYNEQFF,TGTGCCAGCAGCTTCCCCTTACTAGCCGAAAGCTCCTACAATGAGCAGTTCTTC
TRBJ1-2,-,TRBV28,-,CASTSYPRAIATAYGYTF,TGTGCCAGCACCTCTTACCCCCGAGCTATCGCAACGGCCTATGGCTACACCTTC
TRBJ1-1,-,TRBV7-9,-,CASSPPLGATEAFF,TGTGCCAGCAGCCCCCCATTGGGGGCCACTGAAGCTTTCTTT
TRBJ2-7,-,TRBV13,-,CASSTEGGIPTYEQYF,TGTGCCAGCAGCACCGAAGGGGGGATTCCGACCTACGAGCAGTACTTC
TRBJ2-1,-,TRBV19,-,CASKPVNSGEQFF,TGTGCCAGTAAGCCGGTCAACTCCGGGGAGCAGTTCTTC
TRBJ1-1,TRBD1,TRBV28,-,CASSFLDRATEAFF,TGTGCCAGCAGTTTCTTGGACAGGGCAACTGAAGCTTTCTTT
TRBJ2-5,-,TRBV28,-,CASSLPLGSGETQYF,TGTGCCAGCAGCCTCCCCTTGGGTAGTGGAGAGACCCAGTACTTC
TRBJ1-1,-,TRBV9,few,CASSVVSTNTEAFF,TGTGCCAGCAGCGTAGTCAGTACCAACACTGAAGCTTTCTTT
TRBJ2-1,TRBD2,TRBV5-4,-,CASRPPGLAALDEQFF,TGTGCCAGCAGACCTCCGGGACTAGCGGCCCTCGATGAGCAGTTCTTC
TRBJ2-5,-,TRBV10-3,-,CAIGDNLRGTQYF,TGTGCCATCGGAGACAACTTAAGGGGGACCCAGTACTTC
TRBJ2-1,TRBD2,TRBV4-3,-,CASSPYSGTPNNEQFF,TGCGCCAGCAGTCCTTATAGCGGGACCCCTAACAATGAGCAGTTCTTC
TRBJ2-3,-,TRBV9,once,CASSPRSGAADTQYF,TGTGCCAGCAGCCCCCGATCGGGGGCGGCAGATACGCAGTATTTT
TRBJ1-5,-,TRBV6-5,-,CASARMGNQPQHF,TGTGCCAGCGCCCGTATGGGCAATCAGCCCCAGCATTTT
TRBJ1-6,-,TRBV19,-,CASSKGSSYNSPLHF,TGTGCCAGTAGTAAGGGGAGCTCCTATAATTCACCCCTCCACTTT
TRBJ1-2,TRBD1,TRBV28,-,CASSLYRDREFGYTF,TGTGCCAGCAGTTTATACCGGGACAGGGAGTTTGGCTACACCTTC
TRBJ2-1,-,TRBV29-1,few,CSASLNEQFF,TGCAGCGCCAGCTTGAATGAGCAGTTCTTC
TRBJ1-5,-,TRBV15,-,CATSRDRFGNQPQHF,TGTGCCACCAGCAGAGATAGGTTCGGAAACCAGCCCCAGCATTTT
TRBJ2-7,TRBD2,TRBV7-6,once,CASSFIGTSGSYEQYF,TGTGCCAGCAGCTTTATTGGGACTAGCGGGTCCTACGAGCAGTACTTC
TRBJ2-3,-,TRBV20-1,-,CSDQRVDTQYF,TGCAGTGACCAAAGGGTAGATACGCAGTATTTT
TRBJ2-1,-,TRBV13,-,CASSFFGNLYNEQFF,TGTGCCAGCAGCTTTTTCGGGAACTTATACAATGAGCAGTTCTTC
TRBJ1-2,TRBD1,TRBV5-4,-,CASSLVGTDYGYTF,TGTGCCAGCAGCTTGGTGGGGACAGACTATGGCTACACCTTC
TRBJ2-1,TRBD2,TRBV14,-,CASSQGGSNEQFF,TGTGCCAGCAGCCAAGGCGGGAGCAATGAGCAGTTCTTC